This record covers a single TCR beta chain. Antigen: not known. Germline V CDR1 and CDR2: SGDLS, YYNGEE. The V end was cut by 0 bases, the J end by 4 bases, with 11 bases between. This CDR3 comprises 15 residues. The source of the sample is a study of OX40 agonist ivuxolimab in advanced cancers. Study-wide findings and caveats: The mean number of expanded clones was higher in CD8+ T cells than in CD4+.

The assay was immunoSEQ multiplex PCR, and TCRdb's table has in-frame clones only and misses some. The sample lists roughly 80,000 clones, around 86% occurring once. Blood sampling took place at baseline, cycle 4 day 1, and cycle 7 day 1. Sequences were derived from CD4+ or CD8+ T cells sorted from blood, sampled in a trial of the OX40 agonist ivuxolimab. The gene calls are TRBV9 and TRBJ2-1, with D unclear. The receptor comes from an adult with an advanced solid tumor such as melanoma, head and neck, liver or kidney cancer. This chain's CDR3 is CASSVDLGAYNEQFF. As DNA, the CDR3 is TGTGCCAGCAGCGTAGATTTAGGCGCGTACAATGAGCAGTTCTTC.